This TCR beta chain is from a study of blood T cell repertoires in COVID-19. Turning to the study itself: Two negative PCRs, clearance, or symptom resolution were required of recovered Cohort 3 donors. Acute and convalescent COVID-19 specimens originated in the United States, Italy and Spain.

Germline assignment: CDR1 LNHDA and CDR2 SQIVND (reference sequence). V lost 5 bases to trimming and J lost 8 bases, with 21 bases between them. The CDR3 is made up of 15 amino acids. Sequenced by immunoSEQ multiplex PCR; TCRdb stores in-frame clones only, minus some. The sample yields fewer than 250,000 clones, 80% to 90% seen once. Clinical history as reported by participants underpinned cohort assignment. This TCR was sampled from a man aged 25 to 45 in a cohort exposed to, infected with or recovered from COVID-19 (not recorded which). This chain uses TRBV19 with TRBJ1-2; TRBD1 might be the D (6 bases). Sequencing input: PBMCs or T cells enriched from blood (not recorded which). The CDR3 here is CASSVPQGKFWGYTF. For the CDR3, the DNA is TGTGCCAGTAGTGTTCCTCAGGGGAAGTTTTGGGGCTACACCTTC. Looking up the rest from reference TRBV19 and TRBJ1-2 gives the full variable domain: DGGITQSPKYLFRKEGQNVTLSCEQNLNHDAMYWYRQDPGQGLRLIYYSQIVNDFQKGDIAEGYSVSREKKESFPLTVTSAQKNPTAFYLCASSVPQGKFWGYTFGSGTRLTVV.